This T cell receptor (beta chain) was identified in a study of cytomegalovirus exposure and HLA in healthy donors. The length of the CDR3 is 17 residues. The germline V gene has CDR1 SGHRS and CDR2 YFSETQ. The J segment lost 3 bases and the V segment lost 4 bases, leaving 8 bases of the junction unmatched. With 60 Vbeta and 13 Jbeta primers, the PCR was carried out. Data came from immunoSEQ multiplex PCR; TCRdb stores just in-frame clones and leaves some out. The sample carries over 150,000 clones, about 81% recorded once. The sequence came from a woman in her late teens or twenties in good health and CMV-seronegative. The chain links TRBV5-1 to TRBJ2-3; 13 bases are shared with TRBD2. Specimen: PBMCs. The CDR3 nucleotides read TGCGCCAGCAGCCTAGGGGGACTAGCGGGATCGACAGATACGCAGTATTTT. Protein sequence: CASSLGGLAGSTDTQYF.